This TCR beta chain is from a study of T cell changes during pregnancy in multiple sclerosis. The CDR3 sequence is 13 residues long. The J segment lost 10 bases and the V segment lost 4 bases, leaving 8 bases of the junction unmatched. Germline loops: CDR1 SGHNT, CDR2 YYREEE (reference sequence). TCRdb's copy holds only in-frame clones and misses some; the assay was immunoSEQ multiplex PCR. This table holds 55,000 to 65,000 clones, 94% found once. This sequence was found in a female donor with multiple sclerosis, enrolled in a pregnancy study. The input for sequencing was CD8+ T cells from peripheral blood mononuclear cells, taken in the third trimester of pregnancy. The rearrangement joins TRBV5-4 to TRBJ2-5, with 9 bases aligning to TRBD1. CDR3 DNA: TGTGCCAGCAGCCCGGGACAGGGCCTGATCCAGTACTTC. Translation: CASSPGQGLIQYF.